The 5 T cell receptor beta chains listed next were all sequenced from one sample in a study of spatial heterogeneity in lung cancer. TCRdb called the 5' RACE reads again in MiXCR, with one record for every CDR3 protein. This table has approximately 92,000 distinct CDR3 sequences, 10% to 15% appearing once. This sample's time point: sample taken at primary tumor resection. The sample was PBMCs, taken at surgery. Source of these receptors: a male donor with early-stage non-small cell lung cancer.

This clonotype was detected only a few times. A junction end diverges from the germline sequence, so it may reflect a read error. The chain is built from TRBV19 and TRBJ2-1, with 9 bases lining up with TRBD2. CDR1 is LNHDA, CDR2 SQIVND, per germline (reference sequence). This CDR3 is built from 16 residues. As DNA, the CDR3 is TGTGCCAGTAGTTTAGAGCGGGGGGCATCCTACAATGAGCAGTTCTTC. Encoded protein: CASSLERGASYNEQFF.

As DNA, the CDR3 is TGTGCCAGCACCCTCGCGGTCCAGGGATACGAGCAGTACTTC. Its translation: CASTLAVQGYEQYF. This chain connects TRBV28 to TRBJ2-7; D might be TRBD1 (5 bases). V was pared by 7 bases and J by 4 bases, with 17 bases between. The germline gives CDR1 MDHEN, CDR2 SYDVKM. The CDR3 length is 14 residues.

A few counts support this clonotype. The V gene is TRBV12-3 or TRBV12-4, the J gene TRBJ2-7; 7 bases are shared with TRBD1. The CDR3 covers 14 residues. V shed 3 bases, J shed 7 bases, and the junction held 9 bases outside the gene matches. The CDR3 DNA sequence: TGTGCCAGCAGTTTGAGACAGGGCTATGGAGAGCAGTACTTC. Translating it yields CASSLRQGYGEQYF.

This clonotype was recorded at least ten times. This chain joins TRBV7-9 and TRBJ2-1; no firm D call. This CDR3 comprises 13 residues. CDR1 is SEHNR, CDR2 FQNEAQ, per germline (reference sequence). The V and J ends lost 1 base and 15 bases respectively, with 16 bases between them. The CDR3 DNA is TGTGCCAGCAGCTTAGTAGTGGGTCACGCCCTGTTCTTC. It yields the protein CASSLVVGHALFF.

The V and J genes are TRBV19 and TRBJ2-2; D unclear. CDR1 and CDR2 from the germline V gene are LNHDA and SQIVND (reference sequence). V shed 6 bases and J shed 6 bases, with 8 bases lying between them. The CDR3 sequence is 12 residues long. CDR3 amino acids: CASRGNSGELFF. In DNA, the CDR3 is TGTGCCAGTAGGGGCAATTCCGGGGAGCTGTTTTTT.